The entry that follows covers one T cell receptor beta chain sequence. This clonotype was detected many times. What this receptor recognizes is not known. Per-base quality was not reported, and no clone a single base away is much larger than it. The method was 5' RACE. Sequencing took place on a NextSeq 500. To correct for sequencing error and PCR bias, the TCR library protocol tagged individual cDNA molecules with unique molecular identifiers. Both TCR alpha and beta chains were sequenced, and tight co-correlation was observed between alpha and beta sequence abundances in each sample. Regarding the original processing steps: Decombinator V4 was used to annotate the V gene, J gene and CDR3 of the TCR sequences. Expanded TCRs were defined as changing significantly between any two time points under a Poisson model with p below 0.0001. Abundances of TCRs were expressed as counts per million after normalisation to the total number of TCRs sequenced in each sample. MAIT TCRs were defined by TRAV1-2 paired with TRAJ12, TRAJ20 or TRAJ33, and iNKT TCRs by TRAV10 paired with TRAJ18. VDJdb, accessed 1 November 2021, was searched for CMV, EBV and SARS-CoV-2 annotated TCRs, with TCRs annotated for multiple antigens excluded. The raw public data were reprocessed by TCRdb itself: fastp quality trimming at Q25, MiXCR clonotype calling, in-frame beta chains only. Every entry covers one CDR3 protein and lists the most common genes and DNA from its rows. In this record, the V and J calls reflect TCRdb's handling and not the investigators' own analysis. The table for this sample lists tens of thousands of distinct CDR3 sequences; more than 9% of them were counted only once. Of the sample, more than 15% falls within the top ten clones.

Reading from cysteine to phenylalanine, the CDR3 counts 14 amino acids. Only the CDR3 region is kept as DNA, spanning 42 bases read in frame from base 1. V is reduced by 6 bases and J by 4 bases, leaving a spacing of 15 bases between them. CDR1 and CDR2, looked up from the germline V gene, are MNHEY and SVGEGT. The source of the sample is a study of early T cells in non-severe SARS-CoV-2 infection (dated by TCRdb to about 2021). As for the study more broadly: Because TCR sequencing was done on bulk RNA from unsorted whole blood, the alpha and beta chains could not be paired.

A case-control design nested within a healthcare worker cohort in London, UK, was used, with weekly nasopharyngeal swab PCR tests and blood sampling performed. Healthcare workers were recruited during the week of the UK lockdown, between 23 and 31 March 2020, and followed weekly for up to roughly 15 weeks. The paper's findings and limits, for the study overall: Matching against VDJdb was skewed toward anti-spike CD8 responses, likely underestimated virus-specific expansions, and missed private and CD4 specificities.

Material for sequencing was whole blood. The sequence derives from an adult who was a healthcare worker with PCR-confirmed SARS-CoV-2 infection or an uninfected control (not recorded which). The rearrangement joined TRBV6-2 or TRBV6-3 to TRBJ1-1; D gene: possibly TRBD1, on 6 matching bases. CDR3 protein: CASRPGAWSTEAFF. The DNA reads TGTGCCAGCAGGCCGGGGGCCTGGAGCACTGAAGCTTTCTTT.